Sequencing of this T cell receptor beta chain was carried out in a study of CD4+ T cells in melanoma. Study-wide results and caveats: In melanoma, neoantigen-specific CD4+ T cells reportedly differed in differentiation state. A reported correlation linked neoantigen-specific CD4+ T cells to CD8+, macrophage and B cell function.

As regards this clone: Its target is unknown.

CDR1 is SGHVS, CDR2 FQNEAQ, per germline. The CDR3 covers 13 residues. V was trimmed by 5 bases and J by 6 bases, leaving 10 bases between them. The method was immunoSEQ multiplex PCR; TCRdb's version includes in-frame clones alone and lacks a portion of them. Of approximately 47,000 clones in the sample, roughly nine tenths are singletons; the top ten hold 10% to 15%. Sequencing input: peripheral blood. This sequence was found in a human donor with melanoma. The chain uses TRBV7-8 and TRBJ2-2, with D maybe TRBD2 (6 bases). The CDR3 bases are TGTGCCAGCAGCGCCTGGGGGGCCGGGGAGCTGTTTTTT. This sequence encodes CASSAWGAGELFF.